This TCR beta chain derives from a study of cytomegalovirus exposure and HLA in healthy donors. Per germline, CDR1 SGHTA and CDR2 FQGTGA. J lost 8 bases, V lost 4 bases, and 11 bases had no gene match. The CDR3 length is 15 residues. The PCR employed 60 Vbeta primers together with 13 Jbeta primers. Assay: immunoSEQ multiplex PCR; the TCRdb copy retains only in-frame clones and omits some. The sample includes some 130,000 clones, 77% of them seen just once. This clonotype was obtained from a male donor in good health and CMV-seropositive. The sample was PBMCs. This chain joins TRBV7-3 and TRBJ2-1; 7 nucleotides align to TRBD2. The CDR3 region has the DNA TGTGCCAGCAGCTCTCCGGGACTAATGGGGGATGAGCAGTTCTTC. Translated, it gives CASSSPGLMGDEQFF.